Below are 15 T cell receptor beta chains sequenced from a single sample in a study of blood T cells in healthy people across ages. Combining a sample-barcoded 5' primer with a J-beta primer mix, a second PCR ran for roughly 7 to 12 cycles. TCRdb analysed the 5' RACE reads with MiXCR anew, one entry per CDR3 protein. This table has approximately 1.5 million distinct CDR3 sequences, approximately 39% appearing once. The sample comprised blood. These receptor sequences come from a woman younger than 30 in good health.

There are a few counts of this clonotype. At one of its ends the junction is not consistent with the germline gene, which may arise from a read error. The J gene is TRBJ1-2, the V gene TRBV4-1; 9 bases line up with TRBD1. CDR1 and CDR2 (germline): MGHRA, YSYEKL. There are 15 residues in the CDR3. The CDR3 sequence: CASSQPGQGLYGCTF. CDR3 in DNA: TGCGCCAGCAGCCAGCCGGGACAGGGTCTCTATGGCTGCACCTTC.

This chain uses TRBV30 with TRBJ1-6; D gene unclear. The germline V gene has CDR1 GTSNPN and CDR2 SVGIG (reference sequence). Trimming shortened V by 2 bases and J by 14 bases, and 16 bases separated the two germline ends. The CDR3 spans 13 residues. The CDR3 protein is CAWSFGRLPTLHF. CDR3 nucleotide sequence: TGTGCCTGGAGTTTCGGCAGGTTGCCCACCCTCCACTTT.

The gene calls are TRBV5-1 and TRBJ2-7; no reliable D call. The J call may be faulty, since TRBJ2-5 better matches the DNA end. The CDR3 covers 14 residues. Germline V lookup: CDR1 SGHRS, CDR2 YFSETQ. The DNA of the CDR3 is TGCGCCAGCAGCTTGGCACTGATTCAAGAGACCCAGTACTTC. It specifies CASSLALIQETQYF.

This clonotype was found once. A read error is possible here, since a much larger clone lies one base away. The chain employs TRBV4-3 and TRBJ2-7, with D maybe TRBD2 (5 bases). There are 16 residues in the CDR3. Germline V gene data show CDR1 as LGHNA and CDR2 as YSLEER. The CDR3 DNA reads as TGCGCCAGCAACCAAGCGAGCAAACTAGGCTCCTACGAGCAGTACTTC. It yields the protein CASNQASKLGSYEQYF.

The table lists this clonotype with a few counts. The chain carries TRBV7-2 and TRBJ1-2, with D hard to call. V was clipped by 5 bases and J by 7 bases, with 14 bases between them. The CDR3 contains 13 residues. The germline gives CDR1 SGHTA, CDR2 FQGNSA. CDR3 bases: TGTGCCAGCAGCCGCATCATCGAGGGTGGCTACACCTTC. This gives the protein CASSRIIEGGYTF.

The V gene is TRBV9, the J gene TRBJ1-1; 7 bases match TRBD1. There are 14 residues in the CDR3. V was clipped by 4 bases and J by 3 bases; unmatched bases: 6. Germline assignment: CDR1 SGDLS and CDR2 YYNGEE. CDR3 region: CASSLIDRDTEAFF. The CDR3 region has the DNA TGTGCCAGCAGCCTAATAGACAGGGACACTGAAGCTTTCTTT.

A few counts support this clonotype. J is TRBJ1-5 and V is TRBV4-1, with D perhaps TRBD1 (5 bases). Germline loops: CDR1 MGHRA, CDR2 YSYEKL. The length of the CDR3 is 17 residues. The V gene lost 4 bases and the J gene lost 4 bases, with 20 bases spanning the gap. The CDR3 reads CASSLTLTASFNQPQHF. The CDR3 DNA follows: TGCGCCAGCAGCCTCACTTTGACAGCGTCTTTTAATCAGCCCCAGCATTTT.

This clonotype was found a few times. CDR3 in amino acids: CASSQSPGGTEAFF. In DNA form, the CDR3 reads TGTGCCAGCAGCCAATCTCCGGGTGGCACTGAAGCTTTCTTT. The chain joins TRBV16 to TRBJ1-1; D uncertain. Germline V gene data show CDR1 as KGHSY and CDR2 as FQNENV. Trimming shortened V by 0 bases and J by 4 bases, and 9 bases separated the two germline ends. This CDR3 is built from 14 residues.

This clonotype was detected only a few times. The chain recombines TRBV12-3 or TRBV12-4 with TRBJ2-3, with 7 bases lining up with TRBD2. This CDR3 contains 16 residues. Germline trimming cut 5 bases from V and 0 bases from J; bases unmatched to any gene: 8. The CDR3 DNA reads as TGTGCCAGCAGTCTCTTCTTGCGGGGGAGCACAGATACGCAGTATTTT. The encoded protein is CASSLFLRGSTDTQYF.

This clonotype turned up a few times. J is TRBJ2-1 and V is TRBV27; 13 positions agree with TRBD2. J gave up 7 bases and V 2 bases, and 2 bases lay outside the gene matches. The germline CDR1 and CDR2 sequences are MNHEY and SMNVEV (reference sequence). The CDR3 contains 15 residues. CDR3 sequence reads: CASSLPTSGRNEQFF. In nucleotides, the CDR3 is TGTGCCAGCAGTTTACCGACTAGCGGGAGGAATGAGCAGTTCTTC.

This clonotype was observed a few times. This rearrangement joins TRBV5-1 to TRBJ1-1; D not resolved. CDR1 and CDR2 from the germline V gene are SGHRS and YFSETQ. The CDR3 length is 15 residues. Deletions cut 3 bases from V and 1 base from J, with 13 bases between. CDR3 sequence (DNA): TGCGCCAGCAGCTACGTGGGGTCTGGGAACACTGAAGCTTTCTTT. The encoded protein is CASSYVGSGNTEAFF.

This clonotype was detected a few times. The V and J genes are TRBV12-3 or TRBV12-4 and TRBJ1-1, with 8 bases fitting TRBD1. The CDR3 is made up of 13 amino acids. V shed 5 bases, J shed 6 bases, and the junction held 5 bases outside the gene matches. The CDR3 DNA sequence: TGTGCCAGCAGTCCCTACAGGGGGGCTGAAGCTTTCTTT. Translated, it gives CASSPYRGAEAFF.

The chain couples TRBV11-2 to TRBJ2-7; possibly TRBD1 or TRBD2 for D (5 bases each). This CDR3 is 16 amino acids long. The V gene's germline CDR1 is SGHAT and CDR2 FQNNGV. Trimming pared 1 base from V and 0 bases from J, leaving 13 bases between. CDR3 protein: CASSLATGTVSYEQYF. DNA of the CDR3: TGTGCCAGCAGCTTAGCCACCGGGACGGTCTCCTACGAGCAGTACTTC.

This clonotype was seen more than once but under ten times. The V call is TRBV11-2, the J call TRBJ1-6; D remains unclear. The CDR3 contains 15 residues. The V gene's germline CDR1 is SGHAT and CDR2 FQNNGV. V was trimmed by 0 bases and J by 3 bases, leaving 6 bases between them. Here the CDR3 DNA reads TGTGCCAGCAGCTTAGAGCCAGACTATAATTCACCCCTCCACTTT. Protein sequence: CASSLEPDYNSPLHF.

The chain couples TRBV11-2 to TRBJ2-1; TRBD2 aligns across 16 bases. This CDR3 has 15 residues. The junction had 5 bases not matched to a gene; V was cut back by 0 bases and J by 15 bases. Germline-derived CDR1 and CDR2 are SGHAT and FQNNGV. The CDR3 nucleotides are TGTGCCAGCAGCTTAGAGGGGACTAGCGGGGGGGTAGCGTTCTTC. It yields the protein CASSLEGTSGGVAFF.